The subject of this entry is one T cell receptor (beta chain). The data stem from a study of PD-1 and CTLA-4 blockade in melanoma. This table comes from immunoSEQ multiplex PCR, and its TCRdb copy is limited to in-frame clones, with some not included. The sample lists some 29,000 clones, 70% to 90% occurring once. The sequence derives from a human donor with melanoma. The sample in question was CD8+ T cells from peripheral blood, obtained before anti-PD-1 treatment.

This chain's CDR3 is CASSLGTGVGNEQFF. The DNA for the CDR3 is TGTGCCAGCAGCTTAGGGACAGGGGTTGGCAATGAGCAGTTCTTC. The V and J genes are TRBV7-6 and TRBJ2-1; TRBD1 agrees at 9 bases. J was trimmed by 6 bases and V by 1 base; bases with no gene match: 4. The CDR3 covers 15 residues. CDR1 is SGHVS and CDR2 is FNYEAQ in the germline V gene. The variable domain in full, completed from reference TRBV7-6 and TRBJ2-1, reads GAGVSQSPRYKVTKRGQDVALRCDPISGHVSLYWYRQALGQGPEFLTYFNYEAQQDKSGLPNDRFSAERPEGSISTLTIQRTEQRDSAMYRCASSLGTGVGNEQFFGPGTRLTVL.